The rows below give T cell receptor beta chains drawn from one sample of a study of cytomegalovirus exposure and HLA in healthy donors. TCRdb's table, derived via immunoSEQ multiplex PCR, lists solely in-frame clones and lacks some. Here the sample spans roughly 200,000 clones, under 9.5% being singletons. Source material: PBMCs. The source of these receptors is a woman aged 25 to 39 in good health and CMV-seropositive. The CDR3 runs from the conserved cysteine through the conserved F or W. The D gene is left open where the match is weak. Not every row has a clone size; where given, it reads once, few, many or a size class.

CDR3nt	CDR3aa	d_gene	abundance	v_gene	j_gene
TGTGCCAGCAGCGTAGTCCCCACTAGCGGGAATCTTGACGAGCAGTACTTC	CASSVVPTSGNLDEQYF	TRBD2	few	TRBV9	TRBJ2-7
TGTGCCAGCACCTCTCAACTAGCGGGTGCCGGGGAGCTGTTTTTT	CASTSQLAGAGELFF	TRBD2	few	TRBV5-4	TRBJ2-2
TGTGCCTGGAGTGTCCTTAACCAAGAGACCCAGTACTTC	CAWSVLNQETQYF	NA	few	TRBV30	TRBJ2-5
TGCGCCAGCAGCTTTACTAGCTCCCTTTACAATGAGCAGTTCTTC	CASSFTSSLYNEQFF	NA	few	TRBV5-1	TRBJ2-1
TGCGCCAGCAGCTTGTCCGCCCTAGCGGGAGCCGCAGATACGCAGTATTTT	CASSLSALAGAADTQYF	TRBD2	NA	TRBV5-1	TRBJ2-3
TGTGCCATCAGTGCTCAAATCTCGCGGGAGTGGAACACTGAAGCTTTCTTT	CAISAQISREWNTEAFF	NA	few	TRBV10-3	TRBJ1-1
TGTGCCAGCAGTCCGTACAATGAGCAGTTCTTC	CASSPYNEQFF	NA	NA	TRBV28	TRBJ2-1
TGCGCCAGCAGCCCGGCCCAGGGGGCGCATTTCGTGGGGGAGACCCAGTACTTC	CASSPAQGAHFVGETQYF	TRBD1	NA	TRBV5-1	TRBJ2-5
TGTGCCAGTAGTATAGTCGCAGCGGGGAACTACGAGCAGTACTTC	CASSIVAAGNYEQYF	TRBD2	few	TRBV19	TRBJ2-7
TGCGCCAGCAGCTTGGGCCGGACAGAAAACATTCAGTACTTC	CASSLGRTENIQYF	NA	few	TRBV5-1	TRBJ2-4
TGTGCCAGCAGTTACTCTACAGGGCTGAACACTGAAGCTTTCTTT	CASSYSTGLNTEAFF	NA	NA	TRBV6-5	TRBJ1-1
TGCGCCAGCAGCCAAGCGACATTCAACGAGCAGTACTTC	CASSQATFNEQYF	NA	few	TRBV4-1	TRBJ2-7